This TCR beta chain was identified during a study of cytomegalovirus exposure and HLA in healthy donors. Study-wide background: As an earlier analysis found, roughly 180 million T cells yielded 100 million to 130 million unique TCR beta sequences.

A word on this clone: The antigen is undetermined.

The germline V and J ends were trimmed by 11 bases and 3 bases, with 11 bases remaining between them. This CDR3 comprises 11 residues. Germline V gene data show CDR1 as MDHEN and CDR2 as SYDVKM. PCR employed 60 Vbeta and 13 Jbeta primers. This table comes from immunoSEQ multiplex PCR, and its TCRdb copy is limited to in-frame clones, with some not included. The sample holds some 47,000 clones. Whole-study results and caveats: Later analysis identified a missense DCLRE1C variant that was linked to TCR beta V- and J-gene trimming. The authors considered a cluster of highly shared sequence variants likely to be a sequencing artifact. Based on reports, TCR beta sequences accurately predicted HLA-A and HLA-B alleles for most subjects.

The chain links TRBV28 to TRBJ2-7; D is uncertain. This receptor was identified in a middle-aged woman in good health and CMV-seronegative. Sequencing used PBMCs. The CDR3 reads CAAADFYEQYF. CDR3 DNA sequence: TGTGCCGCGGCGGATTTCTACGAGCAGTACTTC.